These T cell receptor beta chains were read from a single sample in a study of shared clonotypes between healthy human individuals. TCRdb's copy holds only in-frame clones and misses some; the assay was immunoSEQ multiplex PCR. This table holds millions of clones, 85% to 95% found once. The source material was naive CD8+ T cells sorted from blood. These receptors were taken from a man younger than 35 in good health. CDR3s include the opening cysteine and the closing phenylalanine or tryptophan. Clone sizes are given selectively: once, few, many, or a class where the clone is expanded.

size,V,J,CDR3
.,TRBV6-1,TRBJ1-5,CASSGWRWQPQHF
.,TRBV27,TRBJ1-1,CASSWQGDTTEAFF
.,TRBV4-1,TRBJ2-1,CASSPRDRDNEQFF
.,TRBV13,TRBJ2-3,CASSDTSGGGTDTQYF
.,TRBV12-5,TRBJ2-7,CASGLGSMNEQYF
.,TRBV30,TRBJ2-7,CAWRQTYEQYF
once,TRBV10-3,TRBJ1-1,CAISEPDSGEAFF
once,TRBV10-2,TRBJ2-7,CASSGLADYYEQYF
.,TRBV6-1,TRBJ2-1,CASLILSYNEQFF
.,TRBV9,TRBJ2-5,CASSGLEETQYF
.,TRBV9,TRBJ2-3,CASSVASGTDTQYF
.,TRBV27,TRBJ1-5,CASARDRGYQPQHF
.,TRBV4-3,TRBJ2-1,CASSQGVSGRDFYNEQFF
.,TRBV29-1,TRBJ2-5,CSVEGTSAFQETQYF
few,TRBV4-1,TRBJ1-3,CASSQDGGSGNTIYF
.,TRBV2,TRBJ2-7,CASLGTGYPYEQYF
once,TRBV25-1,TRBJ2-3,CASSEGLLYTDTQYF
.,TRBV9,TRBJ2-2,CASSVGGSGELFF
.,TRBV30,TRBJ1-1,CAWSAVTVNTEAFF
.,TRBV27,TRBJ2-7,CASRALDRSYEQYF
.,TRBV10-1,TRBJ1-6,CASSEDRDSPLHF
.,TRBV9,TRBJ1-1,CASSVRHELMNTEAFF